This TCR beta chain was identified during a study of blood T cell repertoires in COVID-19. Looking at the study overall: The origin of the acute and convalescent COVID-19 samples was the United States, Italy and Spain. T cells, B-cell-depleted T cells, or PBMCs provided the cDNA or gDNA that served as material.

The V gene lost 1 base and the J gene lost 8 bases, with 11 bases spanning the gap. This CDR3 has 13 amino acids. In the source study's methods: It was from reference gene primer amplification that nucleated cell counts were estimated. Some clones are missing from TCRdb's copy, which holds only in-frame ones; the method was immunoSEQ multiplex PCR. Clonal size and the V and J genes are those of that table, whereas D and trimming came from the DNA. Among more than 120,000 clones listed, 87% were seen once. The receptor was isolated from a woman aged 45-59 years with acute or convalescent COVID-19. The specimen sequenced was peripheral blood. This rearrangement joins TRBV12-3 or TRBV12-4 to TRBJ1-2; unclear D gene. CDR3 sequence reads: CASSLERVRGYTF. CDR3 in DNA: TGTGCCAGCAGTTTAGAGAGGGTAAGAGGCTACACCTTC.